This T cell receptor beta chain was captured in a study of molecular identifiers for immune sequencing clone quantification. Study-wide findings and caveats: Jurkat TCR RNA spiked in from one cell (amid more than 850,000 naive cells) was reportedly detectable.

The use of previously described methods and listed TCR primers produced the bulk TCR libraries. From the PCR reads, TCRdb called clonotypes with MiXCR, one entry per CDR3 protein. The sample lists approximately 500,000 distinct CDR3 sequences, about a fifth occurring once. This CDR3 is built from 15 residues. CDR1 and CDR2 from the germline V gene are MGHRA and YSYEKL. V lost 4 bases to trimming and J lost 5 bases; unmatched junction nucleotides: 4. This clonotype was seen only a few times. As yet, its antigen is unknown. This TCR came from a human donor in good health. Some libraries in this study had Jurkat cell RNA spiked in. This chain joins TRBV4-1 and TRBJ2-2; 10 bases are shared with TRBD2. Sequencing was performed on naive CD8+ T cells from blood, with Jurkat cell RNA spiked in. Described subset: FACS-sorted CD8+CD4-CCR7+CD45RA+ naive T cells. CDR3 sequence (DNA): TGCGCCAGCAGCCCTGGACTAGCGGCAACCGGGGAGCTGTTTTTT. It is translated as CASSPGLAATGELFF.